Listed here are 3 T cell receptor beta chains from one sample, sequenced in a study of patients and donors after allogeneic stem cell transplantation. TCRdb analysed the RT-PCR reads with MiXCR anew, one entry per CDR3 protein. The sample has about 960,000 distinct CDR3 sequences, approximately 19% seen once. Sequenced sample: blood, either unsorted or a sorted T cell fraction (not recorded which). The receptors here all came from a human donor who was either an allogeneic HSCT recipient or a stem cell or donor lymphocyte infusion donor (not recorded which). It is not recorded whose cells these are; they may come from a transplant donor.

The J gene is TRBJ2-7, the V gene TRBV2; weak D call: TRBD1 (6 bases). CDR3 length: 14 residues. CDR1 and CDR2 (germline): SNHLY, FYNNEI. Trimming stripped 9 bases from V and 6 bases from J, with 21 bases between. The CDR3 loop is CASSDRDIPLEQYF. The CDR3 DNA reads TGTGCCAGTTCCGACCGGGACATACCTCTCGAGCAGTACTTC.

This clonotype was observed many times. The chain is built from TRBV20-1 and TRBJ2-5; D remains unclear. V lost 6 bases and J 5 bases, leaving 10 bases between the germline ends. CDR3 size: 11 residues. Germline CDR1 DFQATT, CDR2 SNEGSKA (reference sequence). The CDR3 region has the DNA TGCAGTGCCGAAAGGATGGAGACCCAGTACTTC. Translation gives CSAERMETQYF.

The chain couples TRBV20-1 to TRBJ2-1; either TRBD1 or TRBD2 may supply D (5 bases each). The V end was cut by 3 bases, the J end by 9 bases, with 15 bases between. Per germline, CDR1 DFQATT and CDR2 SNEGSKA (reference sequence). The CDR3 totals 13 residues. The CDR3 bases are TGCAGTGCTAGGGGCGGCCCGAGGGGTGAGCAGTTCTTC. It encodes CSARGGPRGEQFF.